This T cell receptor (beta chain) is drawn from a study of blood T cell repertoires in COVID-19. About the research overall: PBMCs, B-cell-depleted T cells, or T cells were the source of the cDNA or gDNA that made up the material.

This clone was counted only a few times. CDR3 length: 12 residues. From germline, CDR1 is SQVTM and CDR2 ANQGSEA. Trimming cost V 4 bases and J 6 bases, with 9 bases left between them. Study processing details: From reference gene primer amplification, estimates of nucleated cell counts were derived. The repertoire was sequenced with immunoSEQ multiplex PCR; TCRdb's copy has only in-frame clones and lacks some. That table gives V, J and clone size, and the DNA gave D and trimming. The sample consists of almost 250,000 clones, approximately 85% of them appearing once. Everyone who took part was roughly 18 to 89 years old, and they came from about two dozen US areas. Participant-reported clinical history was the basis for cohort assignment.

This chain joins TRBV29-1 and TRBJ1-4; possibly TRBD1 for D (5 bases). Material: PBMCs or T cells enriched from blood (not recorded which). This receptor was taken from a woman aged 50 to 60 with acute COVID-19. The CDR3 DNA sequence: TGCAGCGTTGTCTGGGGGGATGAAAAACTGTTTTTT. This encodes CSVVWGDEKLFF.